Each of the 13 T cell receptor beta chains below was sequenced from the same sample in a study of OX40 agonist ivuxolimab in advanced cancers. Only in-frame clones appear in the TCRdb table, and some are missing; sequencing was by immunoSEQ multiplex PCR. The sample lists 46,000 or so clones, 70% to 90% occurring once. The sequences come from CD4+ or CD8+ T cells sorted from blood, collected in a trial of the OX40 agonist ivuxolimab. The receptors stem from an adult with an advanced solid tumor such as melanoma, head and neck, liver or kidney cancer.

The chain has TRBV7-2 and TRBJ1-1; 8 bases line up with TRBD1. Germline CDR1 reads SGHTA; CDR2 reads FQGNSA. This CDR3 is built from 14 residues. Trimming at V came to 5 bases and at J to 2 bases, leaving 4 bases not matched to a gene. This CDR3 is CASSKTGDNTEAFF. The CDR3 DNA follows: TGTGCCAGCAGCAAGACAGGGGATAACACTGAAGCTTTCTTT.

The rearrangement links TRBV13 to TRBJ2-1, with 9 bases that match TRBD2. This CDR3 has 14 residues. J gave up 8 bases and V 5 bases, and 7 bases lay outside the gene matches. The germline V gene has CDR1 PRHDT and CDR2 FYEKMQ (reference sequence). DNA for the CDR3: TGTGCCAGCAGCCCCGGGGTAGCGGGGGATGAGCAGTTCTTC. Amino acid sequence: CASSPGVAGDEQFF.

This chain joins TRBV28 and TRBJ2-5, with no clear D. V shed 4 bases and J shed 0 bases, with 6 bases lying between them. Looked up from germline, CDR1 is MDHEN and CDR2 is SYDVKM. The length of the CDR3 is 13 residues. The CDR3 here is CASSSRNQETQYF. CDR3 bases: TGTGCCAGCAGTTCAAGGAACCAAGAGACCCAGTACTTC. Full variable domain (rest looked up from reference TRBV28 and TRBJ2-5): DVKVTQSSRYLVKRTGEKVFLECVQDMDHENMFWYRQDPGLGLRLIYFSYDVKMKEKGDIPEGYSVSREKKERFSLILESASTNQTSMYLCASSSRNQETQYFGPGTRLLVL.

On this clone itself: Relative to the germline gene, one junction end is altered; a read error may explain this. Other DNA sequences in this sample translate to the same CDR3. The CDR3 loop is CASSPRGYTSPYEQYF. The CDR3 DNA follows: TGCGCCAGCAGCCCGAGAGGGTATACTAGCCCCTACGAGCAGTACTTC. The rearrangement links TRBV7-8 to TRBJ2-7, with a weak D call TRBD2 (6 bases). Looked up from germline, CDR1 is SGHVS and CDR2 is FQNEAQ. The length of the CDR3 is 16 residues.

This clone was observed once. The gene calls are TRBV11-2 and TRBJ1-6, with 8 positions matching TRBD1. This CDR3 comprises 16 residues. Trimming took 5 bases from V and 7 from J; bases not matched to a gene: 10. CDR1 SGHAT and CDR2 FQNNGV come from the germline V gene. The DNA for the CDR3 is TGTGCCAGCAGCCCTCCTTGGACAGGGAGGAATTCACCCCTCCACTTT. It codes for CASSPPWTGRNSPLHF.

The J gene is TRBJ2-1, the V gene TRBV7-9, with 9 bases identical to TRBD1. Per the germline V gene, CDR1 is SEHNR and CDR2 is FQNEAQ (reference sequence). The CDR3 is 16 amino acids. The ends lost 1 base at V and 7 bases at J; junction bases unmatched: 8. In DNA form, the CDR3 reads TGTGCCAGCAGCTTAGACTGGACAGGGGCTACGAATGAGCAGTTCTTC. Encoded protein: CASSLDWTGATNEQFF.

The gene calls are TRBV5-1 and TRBJ2-1, with 8 bases aligning to TRBD2. J was trimmed by 4 bases and V by 3 bases; bases with no gene match: 6. CDR1 SGHRS and CDR2 YFSETQ come from the germline V gene. The CDR3 has 15 amino acids. DNA for the CDR3: TGCGCCAGCAGCTGGACTAGCCCCGAATACAATGAGCAGTTCTTC. Its translation: CASSWTSPEYNEQFF.

The chain couples TRBV15 to TRBJ2-2; 7 positions match TRBD1. Unmatched junction bases numbered 8, after V lost 3 bases and J lost 7 bases. Looked up from germline, CDR1 is LNHNV and CDR2 is YYDKDF (reference sequence). CDR3 length equals 15 residues. CDR3 protein: CATSRTGTDVGELFF. The CDR3 region has the DNA TGTGCCACCAGCAGGACCGGGACAGACGTCGGGGAGCTGTTTTTT.

CDR3 in DNA: TGCGCCAGCACCCGGCCTCCTCAAACGATACTAGCGGGAGCTTTAGAGCAGTTCTTC. Amino acids: CASTRPPQTILAGALEQFF. This chain connects TRBV4-1 to TRBJ2-1; 11 positions match TRBD2. This CDR3 comprises 19 residues. Germline V gene data show CDR1 as MGHRA and CDR2 as YSYEKL. Trimming took 7 bases from V and 10 from J; bases not matched to a gene: 24.

In nucleotides, the CDR3 is TGTGCCACCTACCCAGGACAGGGGAATGGCTACACCTTC. This sequence encodes CATYPGQGNGYTF. V gene TRBV2 combines with J gene TRBJ1-2, with TRBD1 matching over 9 bases. Losses at the gene ends were 10 bases for V and 6 bases for J; bases not matched to a gene: 9. Germline V lookup: CDR1 SNHLY, CDR2 FYNNEI. The CDR3 contains 13 residues.

J is TRBJ2-3 and V is TRBV7-8; D may be TRBD2 (6 bases). CDR1 is SGHVS, CDR2 FQNEAQ, per germline. The CDR3 sequence is 17 residues long. The germline V and J ends were trimmed by 1 base and 0 bases, with 14 bases remaining between them. CDR3 DNA: TGTGCCAGCAGCTTAGAGTGGGACTTATTTAGCACAGATACGCAGTATTTT. Encoded protein: CASSLEWDLFSTDTQYF.

The J gene is TRBJ1-6, the V gene TRBV7-9; no definite D call. The V end lost 6 bases, the J end lost 0 bases, and 9 bases lay between the germline ends. The CDR3 has 15 residues. Germline values: CDR1 SEHNR, CDR2 FQNEAQ (reference sequence). The CDR3 nucleotides read TGTGCCAGCAGGTCCGGTAGCTCCTATAATTCACCCCTCCACTTT. It encodes CASRSGSSYNSPLHF.

The V call is TRBV28, the J call TRBJ2-7; D gene uncertain. Trimming stripped 1 base from V and 5 bases from J, with 12 bases between. From germline, CDR1 is MDHEN and CDR2 SYDVKM. This CDR3 has 14 amino acids. CDR3 region: CASSLSSSPDEQYF. In DNA, the CDR3 is TGTGCCAGCAGTTTATCCTCCAGTCCCGACGAGCAGTACTTC.